This T cell receptor (gamma chain) appears in the sequencing data of a study of Vδ1+ human thymocytes. This clone was found a few times. No antigen is known for it. Study outcomes and limitations: In the thymus, TRG and TRD repertoires looked highly polyclonal with Gaussian CDR3 lengths.

Thymocytes were sorted as CD3+ TCRVdelta1+ TCRVdelta2- after alphabeta T cell depletion. There are 11 residues in the CDR3. Germline trimming cut 2 bases from V and 12 bases from J; bases unmatched to any gene: 7. The germline V gene has CDR1 EGSNGY and CDR2 YDSYNSKV. RNA was extracted from the cells and then reverse transcribed. The CDR3 regions were amplified by multiplex PCR from V-gene primers to a constant-region primer. TCRdb repeated clone calling on the multiplex PCR reads with CATT. The sample shows 36,000 or so gamma-chain clones, around 20% of them seen only once. The receptor comes from a girl less than two years old who had congenital heart surgery. Source material: Vdelta1+ gamma-delta thymocytes from the thymus. Specified subset: FACS-sorted CD3+ TCRalphabeta- TCRVdelta1+ TCRVdelta2- thymocytes. The chain carries TRGV2 and TRGJ1 or TRGJ2. CDR3 sequence: CATWDEKRKLF. The CDR3 DNA sequence: TGTGCCACCTGGGACGAAAAACGGAAACTCTTT.